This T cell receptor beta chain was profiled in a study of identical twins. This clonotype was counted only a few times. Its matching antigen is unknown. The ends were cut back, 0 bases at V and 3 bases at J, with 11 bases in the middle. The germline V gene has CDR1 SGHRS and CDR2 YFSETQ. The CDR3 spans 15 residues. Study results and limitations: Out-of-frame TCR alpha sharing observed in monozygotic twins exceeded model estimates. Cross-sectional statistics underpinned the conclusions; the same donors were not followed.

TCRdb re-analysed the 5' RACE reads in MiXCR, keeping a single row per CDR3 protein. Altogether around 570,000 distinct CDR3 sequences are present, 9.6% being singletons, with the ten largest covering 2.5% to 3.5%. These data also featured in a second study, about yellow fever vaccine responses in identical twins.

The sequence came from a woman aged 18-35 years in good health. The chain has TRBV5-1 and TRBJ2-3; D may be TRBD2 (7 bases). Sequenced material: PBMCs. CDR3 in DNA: TGCGCCAGCAGCTTGGAACAGGGACTAACAGATACGCAGTATTTT. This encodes CASSLEQGLTDTQYF.